The clone carrying this T cell receptor (beta chain) was observed a few times. Its antigen remains unknown. The ends lost 1 base at V and 5 bases at J; junction bases unmatched: 7. CDR3 length: 15 amino acids. Germline CDR1 MNHEY, CDR2 SVGEGT. The data stem from a study of identical twins. Findings and limits, study-wide: The authors noted that invariant MAIT and iNKT cells could partly confound zero-insertion analyses. There were fewer insertions in abundant cord blood beta clonotypes, but memory repertoires showed no such pattern.

TCRdb reprocessed the 5' RACE reads via MiXCR and lists one record per CDR3 protein. The data hold a few hundred thousand distinct CDR3 sequences, with 8.5% to 9.5% observed a single time. The same data also went into a second study, on yellow fever vaccine responses in identical twins. From that study: Convergence reportedly seemed to mark part of the twins' vaccine T cell response, with personalization marking the rest.

The TCR was taken from a woman younger than 35 in good health. The rearrangement links TRBV6-2 or TRBV6-3 to TRBJ2-7; 8 bases match TRBD2. The sequenced sample consisted of CD8+ T cells sorted from blood. CDR3 in amino acids: CASSYLTGTSDEQYF. In DNA, the CDR3 is TGTGCCAGCAGTTACTTAACCGGGACTAGTGACGAGCAGTACTTC.